The 27 T cell receptor beta chains below come from one sample, sequenced in a study of naive and memory T cell subsets. An equimolar mix of two oligonucleotides served as the beta constant-region primer for TRBC1 and TRBC2. A single record per CDR3 protein comes from TCRdb applying MiXCR to the UMI-ligation and nested PCR reads. Of 130,000 to 150,000 distinct CDR3 sequences in the sample, 17% were seen once. Sequenced sample: naive CD4+ T cells from blood. These receptor sequences come from a human donor in good health.

The V and J genes are TRBV3-1 and TRBJ1-1; D is undetermined. V dropped 1 base and J dropped 5 bases, with 8 bases sitting between them. The germline V gene has CDR1 LGHDT and CDR2 YNNKEL (reference sequence). This CDR3 comprises 13 residues. Written as DNA, the CDR3 is TGTGCCAGCAGCCAAGTACCGGGGACTGAAGCTTTCTTT. This sequence encodes CASSQVPGTEAFF.

This clonotype was counted only a few times. The chain couples TRBV7-2 to TRBJ1-3, with a weak D call TRBD1 (6 bases). Germline CDR1 SGHTA, CDR2 FQGNSA. Deletions cut 3 bases from V and 4 bases from J, with 10 bases between. There are 14 residues in the CDR3. The CDR3 protein is CASSLGGPGNTIYF. DNA of the CDR3: TGTGCCAGCAGCTTGGGGGGGCCAGGAAACACCATATATTTT.

This clonotype appeared a few times. The genes are TRBV20-1 and TRBJ2-5; D may correspond to TRBD1 or TRBD2 (5 bases each). CDR1 is DFQATT, CDR2 SNEGSKA, per germline (reference sequence). The CDR3 covers 16 residues. Trimming removed 6 bases from V and 4 bases from J, with 24 bases in between. The CDR3 loop is CSAPPVQLLGGETQYF. CDR3 sequence (DNA): TGCAGTGCACCCCCAGTCCAGCTCCTTGGGGGAGAGACCCAGTACTTC.

This clonotype was picked up one time. The chain carries TRBV15 and TRBJ1-2, with no clear D. CDR1 and CDR2 from the germline V gene are LNHNV and YYDKDF (reference sequence). The V end lost 0 bases, the J end lost 8 bases, and 7 bases lay between the germline ends. The CDR3 sequence is 12 residues long. Here the CDR3 reads CATSRDGNGYTF. CDR3 coding DNA: TGTGCCACCAGCAGAGATGGGAACGGCTACACCTTC. The variable domain in full, completed from reference TRBV15 and TRBJ1-2, reads DAMVIQNPRYQVTQFGKPVTLSCSQTLNHNVMYWYQQKSSQAPKLLFHYYDKDFNNEADTPDNFQSRRPNTSFCFLDIRSPGLGDTAMYLCATSRDGNGYTFGSGTRLTVV.

This clonotype has only a few counts. The chain recombines TRBV30 with TRBJ2-4; unclear D gene. V shed 0 bases and J shed 12 bases, with 12 bases lying between them. Germline assignment: CDR1 GTSNPN and CDR2 SVGIG (reference sequence). This CDR3 comprises 12 residues. DNA for the CDR3: TGTGCCTGGAGTGTACCGCAAATTGATCAGTACTTC. It encodes CAWSVPQIDQYF.

This clonotype has only a few counts. V is TRBV7-2 and J is TRBJ2-1, with unresolved D. V was shortened by 1 base and J by 0 bases, with 10 bases between the two germline ends. The CDR3 runs 16 residues. Germline V gene lookup returns CDR1 SGHTA and CDR2 FQGNSA. The CDR3 sequence: CASSLDPSSSYNEQFF. CDR3 nucleotide sequence: TGTGCCAGCAGCTTAGATCCTAGTTCCTCCTACAATGAGCAGTTCTTC.

The gene calls are TRBV7-9 and TRBJ1-1; D uncertain. V lost 4 bases and J lost 6, with 21 bases in between. Per the germline V gene, CDR1 is SEHNR and CDR2 is FQNEAQ (reference sequence). The CDR3 totals 16 residues. This chain's CDR3 is CASSSLSGAEGPEAFF. The CDR3 DNA follows: TGTGCCAGCAGCTCACTTTCGGGCGCAGAGGGCCCTGAAGCTTTCTTT.

This clonotype appeared a few times. The chain joins TRBV30 to TRBJ2-5, with a weak D call TRBD2 (6 bases). Germline V gene data show CDR1 as GTSNPN and CDR2 as SVGIG (reference sequence). The CDR3 is 14 amino acids. Deletions cut 2 bases from V and 5 bases from J, with 15 bases between. CDR3 nucleotides: TGTGCCTGGAGTCCCCATACGGGAGCGGAGACCCAGTACTTC. Translating it yields CAWSPHTGAETQYF. Together with reference TRBV30 and TRBJ2-5, the CDR3 gives the full variable domain: SQTIHQWPATLVQPVGSPLSLECTVEGTSNPNLYWYRQAAGRGLQLLFYSVGIGQISSEVPQNLSASRPQDRQFILSSKKLLLSDSGFYLCAWSPHTGAETQYFGPGTRLLVL.

For the CDR3, the DNA is TGCAGTGCTAGAGGTACACAGGGAGGGAATCAGCCCCAGCATTTT. It translates to CSARGTQGGNQPQHF. The chain has TRBV20-1 and TRBJ1-5; TRBD1 is a possible D gene (6 bases). Germline loops: CDR1 DFQATT, CDR2 SNEGSKA (reference sequence). Trimming removed 1 base from V and 4 bases from J, with 14 bases in between. The CDR3 length is 15 residues.

This clonotype was seen a few times. The chain joins TRBV7-2 to TRBJ2-1; 9 nucleotides agree with TRBD2. V shed 4 bases and J 12 bases; nucleotides not matched to a gene: 1. The CDR3 consists of 11 residues. Germline V CDR1 and CDR2: SGHTA, FQGNSA. DNA of the CDR3: TGTGCCAGCAGCTATAGCGGGAGGCAGTTCTTC. Residues: CASSYSGRQFF.

This clonotype came up a few times. V gene TRBV3-1 combines with J gene TRBJ2-4, with TRBD2 matching 8 bases. The CDR3 spans 15 residues. Germline trimming cut 7 bases from V and 3 bases from J; bases unmatched to any gene: 8. Germline CDR1 reads LGHDT; CDR2 reads YNNKEL (reference sequence). CDR3 in amino acids: CASTSSGPLKNIQYF. The CDR3 DNA reads as TGTGCCAGCACCTCTAGCGGGCCTCTCAAAAACATTCAGTACTTC.

This clonotype was observed a handful of times. The chain carries TRBV5-5 and TRBJ2-5, with D perhaps being TRBD1 or TRBD2 (6 bases each). Trimming removed 0 bases at V and 5 bases at J, with 17 bases between. This CDR3 is built from 16 residues. The V gene's germline CDR1 is SGHKS and CDR2 YYEKEE (reference sequence). CDR3 in DNA: TGTGCCAGCAGCTTGGACCGAGGGGGGCGAGGGGAGACCCAGTACTTC. This translates into CASSLDRGGRGETQYF. The full variable domain, rest sourced from reference TRBV5-5 and TRBJ2-5, is DAGVTQSPTHLIKTRGQQVTLRCSPISGHKSVSWYQQVLGQGPQFIFQYYEKEERGRGNFPDRFSARQFPNYSSELNVNALLLGDSALYLCASSLDRGGRGETQYFGPGTRLLVL.

V and J are TRBV5-1 and TRBJ2-7; TRBD2 matches 15 bases. CDR1 is SGHRS and CDR2 is YFSETQ in the germline V gene. V shed 4 bases and J 3 bases; nucleotides not matched to a gene: 5. CDR3 length: 16 amino acids. Written as DNA, the CDR3 is TGCGCCAGCAGCGAGGGGACTAGCGGGAGGAACTACGAGCAGTACTTC. It translates to CASSEGTSGRNYEQYF.

The chain combines TRBV6-2 or TRBV6-3 with TRBJ1-4; D gene ambiguous. Trimming pared 0 bases from V and 5 bases from J, leaving 4 bases between. The CDR3 loop spans 13 amino acids. The germline V gene has CDR1 MNHEY and CDR2 SVGEGT. The chain's CDR3 is CASSYSGNEKLFF. The CDR3 bases are TGTGCCAGCAGTTACTCCGGGAATGAAAAACTGTTTTTT.

The V gene is TRBV6-2 or TRBV6-3, the J gene TRBJ2-2; D is unclear. Trimming removed 4 bases at V and 7 bases at J, with 7 bases between. Per the germline V gene, CDR1 is MNHEY and CDR2 is SVGEGT. This CDR3 is built from 12 residues. The CDR3 region has the DNA TGTGCCAGCAGTTCGGATGGCGGGGAGCTGTTTTTT. Amino acids: CASSSDGGELFF.

The sample holds a few counts of this clonotype. The gene calls are TRBV18 and TRBJ2-7, with D unresolved. Germline-derived CDR1 and CDR2 are KGHSH and LQKENI. The CDR3 length is 12 residues. V was shortened by 5 bases and J by 5 bases, with 10 bases between the two germline ends. The CDR3, as DNA: TGTGCCAGCTCATCCCCCCCCCACGAGCAGTACTTC. As protein: CASSSPPHEQYF.

There are a few counts of this clonotype. The chain uses TRBV20-1 and TRBJ2-1, with 8 positions matching TRBD2. Looked up from germline, CDR1 is DFQATT and CDR2 is SNEGSKA (reference sequence). This CDR3 has 15 amino acids. Unmatched junction bases numbered 5, after V lost 4 bases and J lost 0 bases. Here the CDR3 reads CSAMVGGDSYNEQFF. The CDR3 nucleotides are TGCAGTGCTATGGTCGGGGGGGACTCCTACAATGAGCAGTTCTTC.

There are a few counts of this clonotype. The CDR3 loop reads CASSFTDDSPLHF. The CDR3 DNA reads as TGTGCCAGCAGCTTTACCGACGACTCACCCCTCCACTTT. The V gene is TRBV5-4, the J gene TRBJ1-6; D not certain. V lost 2 bases and J 10 bases, leaving 10 bases between the germline ends. The CDR3 is 13 residues long. Germline CDR1 reads SGHNT; CDR2 reads YYREEE (reference sequence).

This clonotype has a handful of counts. V is TRBV25-1 and J is TRBJ2-3; TRBD1 aligns across 7 bases. With V trimmed by 4 bases and J by 2 bases, 6 bases remained unmatched. This CDR3 region has 15 residues. The V gene's germline CDR1 is MGHDK and CDR2 SYGVNS. The CDR3 nucleotides read TGTGCCAGCAGTGCAGACAGGGCGCCCACAGATACGCAGTATTTT. Translating it yields CASSADRAPTDTQYF.

CDR3 loop: CSVFGLASNEQFF. CDR3 nucleotides: TGCAGCGTCTTCGGACTAGCGTCCAATGAGCAGTTCTTC. The V call is TRBV29-1, the J call TRBJ2-1; 9 bases line up with TRBD2. This CDR3 region has 13 residues. The V segment lost 6 bases and the J segment 6 bases; nucleotides outside the gene matches: 6. The V gene's germline CDR1 is SQVTM and CDR2 ANQGSEA.

This clonotype was observed a few times. The V call is TRBV7-2, the J call TRBJ1-6; no firm D call. This CDR3 spans 12 amino acids. Germline CDR1 is SGHTA and CDR2 is FQGNSA. V was trimmed by 5 bases and J by 8 bases, leaving 7 bases between them. CDR3 sequence (DNA): TGTGCCAGCAGCCCTCGCTATTCACCCCTCCACTTT. Translated: CASSPRYSPLHF. The whole variable domain, filled in from reference TRBV7-2 and TRBJ1-6, reads GAGVSQSPSNKVTEKGKDVELRCDPISGHTALYWYRQSLGQGLEFLIYFQGNSAPDKSGLPSDRFSAERTGGSVSTLTIQRTQQEDSAVYLCASSPRYSPLHFGNGTRLTVT.

CDR3 DNA: TGTGCCAGCCAAACAGGGTCTGGGGCCAACGTCCTGACTTTC. Encoded protein: CASQTGSGANVLTF. V is TRBV2 and J is TRBJ2-6; tentative D call: TRBD1 (6 bases). From germline, CDR1 is SNHLY and CDR2 FYNNEI. The V end lost 8 bases, the J end lost 1 base, and 9 bases lay between the germline ends. The CDR3 totals 14 residues.

This chain joins TRBV10-3 and TRBJ2-3, with D possibly TRBD2 on 6 matching bases. V lost 1 base and J 1 base, leaving 12 bases between the germline ends. Germline loops: CDR1 ENHRY, CDR2 SYGVKD. The CDR3 loop spans 16 amino acids. CDR3 residues: CAISEYVSGGTDTQYF. The CDR3 coding sequence is TGTGCCATCAGTGAGTACGTTAGCGGAGGCACAGATACGCAGTATTTT.

This clonotype turned up a few times. The rearrangement links TRBV5-4 to TRBJ2-3; 12 bases agree with TRBD2. Germline V gene data show CDR1 as SGHNT and CDR2 as YYREEE (reference sequence). The length of the CDR3 is 16 residues. Trimming cost V 4 bases and J 4 bases; bases outside gene matches: 7. The CDR3 protein is CASSPRTSGIADTQYF. The CDR3 nucleotides are TGTGCCAGCAGCCCTAGGACTAGCGGGATTGCAGATACGCAGTATTTT.

The V call is TRBV7-2, the J call TRBJ2-3, with D uncertain. The CDR3 is 14 amino acids. CDR1 is SGHTA and CDR2 is FQGNSA in the germline V gene. The V end lost 0 bases, the J end lost 1 base, and 5 bases lay between the germline ends. This CDR3 reads CASSLAGRTDTQYF. In DNA form, the CDR3 reads TGTGCCAGCAGCTTAGCAGGGCGCACAGATACGCAGTATTTT. Full variable domain (remainder filled in from reference TRBV7-2 and TRBJ2-3): GAGVSQSPSNKVTEKGKDVELRCDPISGHTALYWYRQSLGQGLEFLIYFQGNSAPDKSGLPSDRFSAERTGGSVSTLTIQRTQQEDSAVYLCASSLAGRTDTQYFGPGTRLTVL.

The chain carries TRBV7-2 and TRBJ2-1; 7 bases are a match to TRBD2. The V and J ends lost 5 bases and 3 bases, in that order; junction bases with no gene match: 10. CDR3 length: 16 amino acids. Germline V lookup: CDR1 SGHTA, CDR2 FQGNSA. In DNA, the CDR3 is TGTGCCAGCAGCCACAAGCGGGGTGGCCTCTACAATGAGCAGTTCTTC. Amino acid sequence: CASSHKRGGLYNEQFF.

This chain uses TRBV5-5 with TRBJ1-1; TRBD1 might be the D (6 bases). The V end was cut by 5 bases, the J end by 0 bases, with 11 bases between. The germline V gene encodes CDR1 SGHKS and CDR2 YYEKEE (reference sequence). The CDR3 contains 14 residues. The CDR3 DNA sequence: TGTGCCAGCAGACAGGGACTCCTGAACACTGAAGCTTTCTTT. Its protein product is CASRQGLLNTEAFF.